The 7 T cell receptor beta chains given below trace back to one sample, sequenced in a study of molecular identifiers for immune sequencing clone quantification. TCRdb analysed the PCR reads with MiXCR anew, one entry per CDR3 protein. This table has 90,000 or so distinct CDR3 sequences, around 23% appearing once. Material for sequencing was naive CD8+ T cells from blood, with Jurkat cell RNA spiked in. Subset meaning: FACS-sorted CD8+CD4-CCR7+CD45RA+ naive T cells. Receptors were obtained from a human donor in good health. Some libraries in this study had Jurkat cell RNA spiked in.

Many counts were recorded for this clonotype. CDR3 DNA sequence: TGTGCCAGCAGTTTATGGGGGAACACAGATACGCAGTATTTT. This codes for CASSLWGNTDTQYF. This chain connects TRBV27 to TRBJ2-3; D might be TRBD1 or TRBD2, each matching 5 bases. Germline CDR1 MNHEY, CDR2 SMNVEV (reference sequence). The CDR3 totals 14 residues. The ends were cut back, 1 base at V and 2 bases at J, with 7 bases in the middle.

With regard to this clonotype: Being one base from a much bigger clone, this may be a read error. This sequence joins TRBV12-3 or TRBV12-4 and TRBJ1-1, with TRBD1 matching 7 bases. The CDR3 loop spans 13 amino acids. V lost 6 bases to trimming and J lost 7 bases; unmatched junction nucleotides: 8. The CDR3: CASSPGQDVEAFF. The CDR3 region has the DNA TGTGCCAGCAGCCCCGGACAGGACGTTGAAGCTTTCTTT.

About this clonotype: A clone one base away is much larger, so this may be a read error. This chain connects TRBV4-1 to TRBJ2-5; D perhaps matches TRBD1 (6 bases). The CDR3 length is 16 residues. Germline-derived CDR1 and CDR2 are MGHRA and YSYEKL. The CDR3 reads CASSLSPGGGAETQCF. The CDR3 region has the DNA TGCGCCAGCAGCCTATCCCCGGGTGGGGGCGCAGAGACCCAGTGCTTC.

This clonotype appeared many times. The gene calls are TRBV23-1 and TRBJ2-7; D is perhaps TRBD1 (5 bases). TRBV23-1 is an ORF, and what it does is uncertain. The V end lost 2 bases, the J end lost 4 bases, and 9 bases lay between the germline ends. The CDR3 has 13 residues. CDR3 sequence reads: CASSQTRQYEQYF. The CDR3 region has the DNA TGCGCCAGCAGTCAAACCCGACAGTACGAGCAGTACTTC.

This clonotype showed up many times. CDR3 in amino acids: CASSMPRTGSYEQYF. The CDR3 DNA sequence: TGTGCCAGTAGTATGCCTCGGACAGGGAGCTACGAGCAGTACTTC. J is TRBJ2-7 and V is TRBV19; TRBD1 agrees at 8 bases. Germline V lookup: CDR1 LNHDA, CDR2 SQIVND (reference sequence). The CDR3 totals 15 residues. J lost 3 bases, V lost 3 bases, and 7 bases had no gene match.

Ten or more counts support this clonotype. J is TRBJ2-2 and V is TRBV5-1; 9 nucleotides agree with TRBD2. Germline CDR1 is SGHRS and CDR2 is YFSETQ. With V trimmed by 0 bases and J by 1 base, 7 bases remained unmatched. The CDR3 is 18 amino acids. The CDR3 coding sequence is TGCGCCAGCAGCTTGGAGCGGGGGGCTCCAGAGAACACCGGGGAGCTGTTTTTT. As protein: CASSLERGAPENTGELFF.

As for this clonotype: A much bigger clone sits one base away, suggesting this may be a read error. This chain links TRBV6-2 or TRBV6-3 with TRBJ2-7; the match to TRBD1 covers 9 bases. CDR3 length equals 14 residues. V lost 2 bases to trimming and J lost 6 bases; unmatched junction nucleotides: 5. In germline, CDR1 is MNHEY, CDR2 SVGEGT. DNA of the CDR3: TGTGCCAGCAGTTACGTGGACAGGGGACTCGAGCAGTACTTC. Protein product: CASSYVDRGLEQYF.